The rows below give T cell receptor beta chains drawn from one sample of a study of glioma-infiltrating T cells. TCRdb reprocessed the multiplex PCR reads with MiXCR, giving one entry per CDR3 protein. The repertoire holds about 140,000 distinct CDR3 sequences, approximately 39% seen once, with roughly 20% in the top ten. Sequencing was carried out using glioma tissue, nonneoplastic brain tissue, or PBMCs (not recorded which). These receptors were collected from a human donor with low-grade glioma or glioblastoma, undergoing nonglioma brain surgery, or in good health (not recorded which). Both conserved end residues are part of each CDR3. D genes are given only for firm matches. Clone size appears in some rows only: once, few, many, or a class for an expanded clone.

size | J | D | V | CDR3 | DNA
. | TRBJ1-3 | . | TRBV7-2 | CASSPQGSGNTIYF | TGTGCCAGCAGCCCACAGGGCTCTGGAAACACCATATATTTT
. | TRBJ2-1 | TRBD2 | TRBV20-1 | CSAPRASGPPYNEQFF | TGCAGTGCCCCTCGGGCTAGCGGGCCTCCCTACAATGAGCAGTTCTTC
. | TRBJ2-1 | TRBD1 | TRBV24-1 | CATKAGGATEHDNEQFF | TGTGCCACCAAGGCAGGGGGCGCGACCGAACATGACAATGAGCAGTTCTTC
. | TRBJ2-1 | . | TRBV7-2 | CASSLSTGGPYNEQFF | TGTGCCAGCAGCTTATCCACCGGGGGCCCGTACAATGAGCAGTTCTTC
. | TRBJ1-1 | . | TRBV2 | CASSEQWGTEAFF | TGTGCCAGCAGCGAACAATGGGGCACTGAAGCTTTCTTT
. | TRBJ2-7 | TRBD2 | TRBV20-1 | CSARIAGVPEQYF | TGCAGTGCTAGGATAGCGGGAGTACCCGAGCAGTACTTC
once | TRBJ2-1 | . | TRBV14 | CASSFKVGSYNEQFF | TGTGCCAGCAGCTTTAAAGTGGGCTCCTACAATGAGCAGTTCTTC
once | TRBJ2-3 | TRBD2 | TRBV9 | CASSVDGGGTDTQYF | TGTGCCAGCAGCGTAGACGGGGGGGGCACAGATACGCAGTATTTT
few | TRBJ2-3 | . | TRBV19 | CATTSTDTQYF | TGTGCCACGACTAGCACAGATACGCAGTATTTT
few | TRBJ1-5 | . | TRBV28 | CASSLVFEQSVQPQHF | TGTGCCAGCAGTTTGGTTTTCGAACAGTCGGTACAGCCCCAGCATTTT
. | TRBJ1-1 | . | TRBV6-2/TRBV6-3 | CASRLGAAEAFF | TGTGCCAGCCGTTTAGGGGCCGCTGAAGCTTTCTTT
. | TRBJ2-7 | . | TRBV7-2 | CASSLDSSYEQYF | TGTGCCAGCAGCTTGGACAGTTCCTACGAGCAGTACTTC
. | TRBJ2-1 | . | TRBV6-2/TRBV6-3 | CASTTGARGNEQFF | TGTGCCAGCACCACCGGCGCCCGCGGTAATGAGCAGTTCTTC
. | TRBJ2-3 | TRBD1 | TRBV6-1 | CASSRDRPGTDTQYF | TGTGCCAGCAGTCGGGACAGGCCGGGCACAGATACGCAGTATTTT
few | TRBJ2-2 | TRBD1 | TRBV6-1 | CASSPGPTRDRAGELFF | TGTGCCAGCAGCCCGGGACCAACTCGGGACAGGGCCGGGGAGCTGTTTTTT
. | TRBJ1-5 | . | TRBV28 | CASSLAGRGDQPQHF | TGTGCCAGCAGTTTAGCAGGGAGAGGAGATCAGCCCCAGCATTTT
. | TRBJ2-1 | . | TRBV20-1 | CSAPDQESYEQFF | TGCAGTGCCCCGGACCAGGAGTCCTACGAGCAGTTCTTC
. | TRBJ2-3 | . | TRBV20-1 | CSARSRSGSTDTQYF | TGCAGTGCTAGGAGCCGTAGCGGTAGCACAGATACGCAGTATTTT
. | TRBJ1-1 | . | TRBV20-1 | CSASKEAFRLAFF | TGCAGTGCTTCAAAGGAGGCCTTTAGGTTGGCTTTCTTT
once | TRBJ2-3 | . | TRBV27 | CASSDSARGSTDTQYF | TGTGCCAGCAGTGACTCCGCCCGAGGGAGCACAGATACGCAGTATTTT
few | TRBJ2-7 | . | TRBV27 | CASSYRLVGYEQYF | TGTGCCAGCAGTTATAGACTAGTTGGTTACGAGCAGTACTTC
. | TRBJ2-7 | TRBD1 | TRBV5-4 | CATRGTGQGYEQYF | TGTGCCACCCGTGGGACAGGGCAAGGCTACGAGCAGTACTTC
. | TRBJ1-1 | TRBD1 | TRBV7-9 | CASSSDRANTEAFF | TGTGCCAGCAGCTCGGACAGGGCTAACACTGAAGCTTTCTTT
once | TRBJ1-5 | . | TRBV6-2/TRBV6-3 | CASSPDEGEQPQHF | TGTGCCAGCAGTCCCGATGAAGGGGAACAGCCCCAGCATTTT
once | TRBJ2-5 | . | TRBV6-6 | CASSSGLVQETQCF | TGTGCTAGCAGTTCGGGACTGGTACAAGAGACCCAGTGCTTC
. | TRBJ2-7 | TRBD2 | TRBV6-1 | CASSGTGTTYGQYF | TGTGCCAGCAGCGGTACCGGGACTACCTACGGGCAGTACTTC
. | TRBJ2-2 | . | TRBV20-1 | CSARDSSRVTGELFF | TGCAGTGCTAGAGATTCCTCGAGGGTCACCGGGGAGCTGTTTTTT
. | TRBJ2-7 | . | TRBV11-2 | CASSDERAISYEQYF | TGTGCCAGCAGTGACGAAAGGGCCATATCCTACGAGCAGTACTTC
. | TRBJ2-3 | . | TRBV20-1 | CSASVGGDTQYF | TGCAGTGCTAGCGTGGGTGGGGATACGCAGTATTTT
few | TRBJ1-1 | TRBD1 | TRBV6-1 | CASKGQGDTEAFF | TGTGCCAGCAAAGGACAGGGAGACACTGAAGCTTTCTTT
few | TRBJ1-6 | . | TRBV28 | CASWSGVFNSPLHF | TGTGCCAGCTGGTCTGGGGTTTTTAATTCACCCCTCCACTTT
. | TRBJ2-5 | . | TRBV20-1 | CSARNTSPRETQYF | TGCAGTGCTAGAAACACGTCCCCGCGAGAGACCCAGTACTTC
. | TRBJ2-1 | TRBD2 | TRBV7-6 | CASSSGLAKNEQFF | TGTGCTAGCAGCTCGGGACTAGCGAAAAATGAGCAGTTCTTC
few | TRBJ2-1 | . | TRBV11-2 | CASSLALGDKQFF | TGTGCCAGCAGCTTAGCCCTGGGGGACAAGCAGTTCTTC
. | TRBJ1-2 | TRBD1 | TRBV5-1 | CASSLDGTGLYGYTF | TGCGCCAGCAGCTTGGATGGGACAGGCCTCTATGGCTACACCTTC